The 5 T cell receptor beta chains given below trace back to one sample, sequenced in a study of human T cells and chemical hapten exposure. The time point here: patch test 1, 2 weeks after DPC sensitization. The treatment denotes: therapeutic diphenylcyclopropenone sensitization with weekly scalp DPC. TCRdb fed the RACE reads into MiXCR, producing one record per CDR3 protein. The sample has under 200,000 distinct CDR3 sequences; approximately 15% are singletons. The input for sequencing was whole blood, taken in connection with sensitization to the hapten diphenylcyclopropenone (DPC). Every receptor here comes from a young woman with alopecia areata. Some clones in this sample may be carry-over from other donors' samples.

This chain uses TRBV28 with TRBJ1-1; D may be TRBD1 (6 bases). This CDR3 has 14 residues. V lost 11 bases and J 0 bases, leaving 16 bases between the germline ends. CDR1 MDHEN and CDR2 SYDVKM come from the germline V gene. As DNA, the CDR3 is TGTGCCTGGGGGGCAGGGGCGTTGAACACTGAAGCTTTCTTT. Translation: CAWGAGALNTEAFF.

This clonotype occurred many times. V is TRBV29-1 and J is TRBJ2-7, with 7 bases lining up with TRBD1. CDR1 is SQVTM and CDR2 is ANQGSEA in the germline V gene. Germline trimming cut 4 bases from V and 5 bases from J; bases unmatched to any gene: 5. This CDR3 has 12 residues. The CDR3 nucleotides are TGCAGCGTTGTGATACAGGGGAACGAGCAGTACTTC. Protein sequence: CSVVIQGNEQYF.

This chain joins TRBV20-1 and TRBJ2-1; D possibly corresponds to TRBD2 (5 bases). V was cut by 3 bases and J by 3 bases, with 9 bases left in between. Germline loops: CDR1 DFQATT, CDR2 SNEGSKA (reference sequence). The CDR3 consists of 13 residues. CDR3 coding DNA: TGCAGTGCTAGCCCGGGGATCTACAATGAGCAGTTCTTC. As protein: CSASPGIYNEQFF.

A few counts support this clonotype. This chain uses TRBV3-1 with TRBJ1-5; D is undetermined. Trimming removed 1 base at V and 11 bases at J, with 12 bases between. The CDR3 runs to 13 residues. CDR1 is LGHDT and CDR2 is YNNKEL in the germline V gene (reference sequence). DNA for the CDR3: TGTGCCAGCAGCCAAGGACGGAAGTTGTCCCAGCATTTT. It specifies CASSQGRKLSQHF.

The table lists this clonotype with a few counts. This chain connects TRBV6-5 to TRBJ2-1; 8 nucleotides align to TRBD1. In germline, CDR1 is MNHEY, CDR2 SVGAGI. After removal of 1 base from V and 4 bases from J, the junction contained 6 bases not matched to a gene. The CDR3 is made up of 16 amino acids. The CDR3 sequence is CASSYYRQGPYNEQFF. The CDR3 bases are TGTGCCAGCAGTTACTACCGACAGGGGCCGTACAATGAGCAGTTCTTC.